This T cell receptor (beta chain) derives from a study of OX40 agonist ivuxolimab in advanced cancers. Overall study findings and caveats: Relative to CD4+, CD8+ T cells held more expanded clones on average.

For this clone: Its cognate antigen is unknown.

V was pared by 5 bases and J by 4 bases, with 8 bases of the junction left unmatched. This CDR3 comprises 17 residues. CDR1 WNHNN and CDR2 SYGVQD come from the germline V gene (reference sequence). TCRdb's copy holds only in-frame clones and misses some; the assay was immunoSEQ multiplex PCR. The sample has approximately 28,000 clones; just over 90% are singletons. The receptor was isolated from an adult with an advanced solid tumor such as melanoma, head and neck, liver or kidney cancer. The chain joins TRBV10-1 to TRBJ2-7; 16 bases agree with TRBD2. Material: CD4+ or CD8+ T cells sorted from blood, obtained in a trial of the OX40 agonist ivuxolimab. In DNA form, the CDR3 reads TGCGCCAGCAGTCTGGGACTAGCGGGAGGGCCCTCTTACGAGCAGTACTTC. Translated, it gives CASSLGLAGGPSYEQYF.